The TCR beta chain under discussion was sequenced for a study of blood T cell repertoires in COVID-19. Whole-study context: The United States, Italy and Spain provided the acute and convalescent COVID-19 samples.

Produced via immunoSEQ multiplex PCR; TCRdb's table is partial and in-frame only. Of some 250,000 clones listed, 87% are singletons. The CDR3 extends over 15 amino acids. The ends lost 6 bases at V and 4 bases at J; junction bases unmatched: 7. Per germline, CDR1 SNHLY and CDR2 FYNNEI. The origin of this receptor is a man between 60 and 75 years old who had recovered from COVID-19. Sequenced input: peripheral blood. The chain links TRBV2 to TRBJ2-2; TRBD2 aligns across 8 bases. In nucleotides, the CDR3 is TGTGCCAGCAGAGGACTAGCACAGGGCACCGGGGAGCTGTTTTTT. Protein sequence: CASRGLAQGTGELFF.